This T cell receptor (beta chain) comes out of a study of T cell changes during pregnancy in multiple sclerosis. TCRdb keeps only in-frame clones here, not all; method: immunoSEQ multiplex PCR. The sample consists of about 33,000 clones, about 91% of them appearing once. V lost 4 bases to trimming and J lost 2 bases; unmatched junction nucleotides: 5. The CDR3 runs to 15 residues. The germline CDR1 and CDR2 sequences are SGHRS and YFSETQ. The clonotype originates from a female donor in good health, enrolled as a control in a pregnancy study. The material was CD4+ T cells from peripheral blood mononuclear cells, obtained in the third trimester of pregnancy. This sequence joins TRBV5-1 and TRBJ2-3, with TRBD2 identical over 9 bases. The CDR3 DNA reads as TGCGCCAGCAGCCAAGCGGGGGGCTTCACAGATACGCAGTATTTT. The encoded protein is CASSQAGGFTDTQYF.